A single sample gave rise to the 7 T cell receptor beta chains below, sequenced in a study of CD8+ T cells in alopecia areata. Following extraction, RNA underwent reverse transcription to cDNA, which served as the sequencing template. Clones were read by immunoSEQ multiplex PCR, and TCRdb kept only the in-frame ones, dropping some. The table records 200,000 to 250,000 clones, 50% to 70% of them present only once. The sequencing here drew on CD4+ T cells sorted from blood, taken at week 0. These receptors all come from a human donor with alopecia areata.

The CDR3 is CASSLQGSGEQYF. Written as DNA, the CDR3 is TGTGCCAGCAGTTTACAGGGCAGCGGCGAGCAGTACTTC. V gene TRBV27 combines with J gene TRBJ2-7; tentatively, D is TRBD1 or TRBD2 (5 bases each). Germline CDR1 MNHEY, CDR2 SMNVEV (reference sequence). This CDR3 contains 13 residues. With 2 bases removed from V and 6 bases from J, the gap between germline ends came to 11 bases.

This chain joins TRBV15 and TRBJ2-5; TRBD1 is a possible D gene (6 bases). Germline CDR1 and CDR2: LNHNV and YYDKDF (reference sequence). V was shortened by 5 bases and J by 2 bases, with 18 bases between the two germline ends. CDR3 size: 16 residues. CDR3 nucleotide sequence: TGTGCCACCAGCTCAAAACCGGGACAACCGCAAGAGACCCAGTACTTC. Protein sequence: CATSSKPGQPQETQYF. Supplemented by reference TRBV15 and TRBJ2-5, the full variable domain reads DAMVIQNPRYQVTQFGKPVTLSCSQTLNHNVMYWYQQKSSQAPKLLFHYYDKDFNNEADTPDNFQSRRPNTSFCFLDIRSPGLGDTAMYLCATSSKPGQPQETQYFGPGTRLLVL.

This chain uses TRBV7-6 with TRBJ2-7; D possibly corresponds to TRBD1 (5 bases). V was trimmed by 11 bases and J by 0 bases, leaving 20 bases between them. The CDR3 length is 15 residues. In germline, CDR1 is SGHVS, CDR2 FNYEAQ. CDR3 protein: CAVLDRQTSSYEQYF. CDR3 in DNA: TGTGCCGTTCTAGATCGACAGACCAGCTCCTACGAGCAGTACTTC.

V gene TRBV4-1 combines with J gene TRBJ2-3; 7 bases are a match to TRBD2. CDR3 length: 16 residues. J was trimmed by 4 bases and V by 4 bases; bases with no gene match: 11. Germline V gene lookup returns CDR1 MGHRA and CDR2 YSYEKL. CDR3 bases: TGCGCCAGCAGCCCCCGGGACTACCTAGGGGCAGATACGCAGTATTTT. Protein: CASSPRDYLGADTQYF.

This clone appeared a few times. The rearrangement uses TRBV4-1 and TRBJ1-2; possible D gene TRBD1, 5 bases. Germline CDR1 reads MGHRA; CDR2 reads YSYEKL. V shed 1 base and J shed 4 bases, with 16 bases lying between them. The CDR3 is 16 residues long. The CDR3 reads CASSQALKDSPYGYTF. In nucleotides, the CDR3 is TGCGCCAGCAGCCAAGCGCTGAAAGACAGCCCCTATGGCTACACCTTC.

The chain is built from TRBV4-1 and TRBJ2-1; no clear D. This CDR3 contains 16 residues. The germline V gene encodes CDR1 MGHRA and CDR2 YSYEKL. Trimming stripped 4 bases from V and 9 bases from J, with 22 bases between. CDR3 in amino acids: CASSRIDLVTTGEQFF. The CDR3 DNA sequence: TGCGCCAGCAGCCGCATTGACCTGGTCACCACTGGTGAGCAGTTCTTC.

The CDR3: CASSLAGGGPLEQFF. In nucleotides, the CDR3 is TGTGCCAGCAGCCTAGCCGGTGGCGGCCCTTTAGAACAGTTCTTC. The chain employs TRBV9 and TRBJ2-1, with D tentatively TRBD2 (5 bases). With 4 bases removed from V and 13 bases from J, the gap between germline ends came to 24 bases. CDR1 is SGDLS and CDR2 is YYNGEE in the germline V gene. The CDR3 is made up of 15 amino acids.